This T cell receptor (beta chain) is drawn from a study of blood T cell repertoires in COVID-19. Study details: Sites in the United States, Italy and Spain provided acute and convalescent COVID-19 samples. Sample material is recorded as cDNA or gDNA derived from T cells, B-cell-depleted T cells, or PBMCs.

Original methodology: Amplification from reference gene primers served as the basis for estimated nucleated cell counts. Libraries were prepared by immunoSEQ multiplex PCR; TCRdb keeps only in-frame clonotypes and omits some of them. The DNA was the basis for D and trimming; V, J and clone size are from that table. Of approximately 180,000 clones detected, 81% appear once; the ten largest clones hold approximately 12%. Seattle patient enrollment occurred during active infection, with longitudinal follow-up thereafter. V dropped 7 bases and J dropped 3; count of bases not matched to a gene: 6. Germline V CDR1 and CDR2: SNHLY, FYNNEI. There are 14 residues in the CDR3.

V is TRBV2 and J is TRBJ2-1; 7 positions match TRBD1. The sequence derives from a woman at least 80 years old with COVID-19, enrolled during active disease. The sample comprised peripheral blood. The CDR3 coding sequence is TGTGCCAGCATTGAGGGACAGCTCTACAATGAGCAGTTCTTC. Translation: CASIEGQLYNEQFF.